Shown below are 9 T cell receptor beta chains from a single sample sequenced in a study of T cell repertoires in cytomegalovirus infection. For these TCRs, the target antigens are not known. Using its own MiXCR run on the reads, TCRdb lists one record per CDR3 protein. The data show 380,000 or so distinct CDR3 sequences, roughly 34% seen once. Sample: cultured PBMCs, taken from culture after CMV antigen stimulation. These receptors were obtained from a human donor in good health (CMV status not recorded). Some clones in this sample may be carry-over from other donors' samples.

The chain links TRBV19 to TRBJ1-6, with a weak D call TRBD1 (5 bases). CDR3 size: 14 residues. The V gene's germline CDR1 is LNHDA and CDR2 SQIVND (reference sequence). The V end was cut by 5 bases, the J end by 8 bases, with 13 bases between. The CDR3 DNA follows: TGTGCCAGTAGTCCATGGATGGGGGATTCACCCCTCCACTTT. Amino acid sequence: CASSPWMGDSPLHF.

This clonotype was seen only a few times. This sequence joins TRBV12-3 or TRBV12-4 and TRBJ2-3, with a possible D match to TRBD2 (5 bases). The CDR3 consists of 12 residues. Trimming cost V 10 bases and J 0 bases, with 8 bases left between them. This CDR3 is CATRGSTDTQYF. The CDR3, as DNA: TGTGCCACCCGAGGGAGCACAGATACGCAGTATTTT.

This clonotype was seen a few times. Written as DNA, the CDR3 is TGTGCCAGCAGATCTCTCGGGACTAGCGGGAGTGAGAGATACAATGAGCAGTTCTTC. It translates to CASRSLGTSGSERYNEQFF. The chain is built from TRBV28 and TRBJ2-1, with 14 bases fitting TRBD2. The CDR3 is 19 amino acids. Per germline, CDR1 MDHEN and CDR2 SYDVKM. V was pared by 6 bases and J by 4 bases, with 14 bases of the junction left unmatched.

The chain links TRBV27 to TRBJ1-4, with D tentatively TRBD1 (5 bases). The CDR3 covers 15 residues. V was shortened by 4 bases and J by 8 bases, with 17 bases between the two germline ends. Germline CDR1 and CDR2: MNHEY and SMNVEV (reference sequence). This CDR3 reads CASSSILTVGEKLFF. CDR3 coding DNA: TGTGCCAGCAGTTCGATACTGACAGTAGGCGAAAAACTGTTTTTT.

The V call is TRBV20-1, the J call TRBJ2-1; D may correspond to TRBD1 or TRBD2 (5 bases each). V gave up 5 bases and J gave up 8 bases, with 22 bases separating them. This CDR3 region has 15 residues. CDR1 and CDR2 (germline): DFQATT, SNEGSKA (reference sequence). The CDR3 DNA follows: TGCAGTGCTCTAAGCCGGGGCCCCGGAGACGATGAGCAGTTCTTC. It encodes CSALSRGPGDDEQFF.

This clonotype was seen a handful of times. This chain uses TRBV6-5 with TRBJ2-3; TRBD1 matches 7 bases. Losses at the gene ends were 5 bases for V and 2 bases for J; bases not matched to a gene: 10. Germline V gene sequence: CDR1 MNHEY, CDR2 SVGAGI. The CDR3 length is 16 residues. This CDR3 reads CASSTRTGMNTDTQYF. CDR3 coding DNA: TGTGCCAGCAGTACCCGGACAGGCATGAACACAGATACGCAGTATTTT.

The gene calls are TRBV28 and TRBJ2-5; no clear D gene. Per the germline V gene, CDR1 is MDHEN and CDR2 is SYDVKM. Trimming cost V 2 bases and J 5 bases, with 15 bases left between them. The CDR3 loop spans 15 amino acids. CDR3 nucleotide sequence: TGTGCCAGCAGTTTACGGGTGCCCATTGGGGAGACCCAGTACTTC. Its translation: CASSLRVPIGETQYF.

The CDR3 protein is CASGDRGYETQYF. CDR3 sequence (DNA): TGTGCCAGCGGGGACAGGGGTTATGAGACCCAGTACTTC. V and J are TRBV12-3 or TRBV12-4 and TRBJ2-5, with 10 bases lining up with TRBD1. Losses at the gene ends were 8 bases for V and 5 bases for J; bases not matched to a gene: 5. The CDR3 length is 13 residues.

This rearrangement joins TRBV7-9 to TRBJ1-3; D is unclear. CDR1 is SEHNR and CDR2 is FQNEAQ in the germline V gene (reference sequence). V lost 5 bases and J 4 bases, leaving 9 bases between the germline ends. The CDR3 has 13 residues. The DNA of the CDR3 is TGTGCCAGCAGCCGTTCCGACGGAAACACCATATATTTT. It codes for CASSRSDGNTIYF.